This record covers a single TCR beta chain. Its binding antigen is unknown. No much larger clone exists at a distance of one base, and base qualities are not known. Including the terminal cysteine and phenylalanine, the CDR3 comprises 14 residues. Just the 42-base CDR3 DNA is kept, in frame starting at base 1. As encoded in the germline V gene, CDR1 is MGHRA while CDR2 is YSYEKL. Between the V and J ends, shortened by 0 bases and 3 bases respectively, the junction contains 7 bases. This sample stems from a study of blood T cell repertoires in COVID-19 (dated by TCRdb to about 2020). Notes on the research overall: Collaborator samples came from the United States, Italy and Spain and covered acute and convalescent phases of COVID-19. The material from the prospective study consisted of cDNA or gDNA derived from T cells, B-cell-depleted T cells, or PBMCs. Subjects who had been exposed to COVID-19, were actively infected with it, or had recovered from it provided the deeply sampled blood TCRbeta repertoires that made up the dataset. The repertoires were released in a freely available public database intended as a resource for research on the immune response to SARS-CoV-2. The samples were drawn from the first 160 participants of the ongoing ImmuneRACE study and from 1,254 subjects provided by 6 global collaborators. A de-identified subject ID, COVID-19 status, age in years and sex were almost always included in the sample metadata. Where HLA class I and class II types were available, the types were taken from metadata supplied by the sample provider, not from assay-based typing. Beyond this particular receptor, the publication reports: The quantity of clinical and demographic metadata differed by source and by participant and was supplied without curation.

TCRbeta CDR3 regions were amplified from genomic DNA by means of the immunoSEQ Assay, a bias-controlled multiplex PCR. The original methods were these. The number of nucleated cells in each sample was estimated from the amplification of reference gene primers within the assay. Sequence reads were collapsed and filtered to measure the absolute abundance of every unique TCRbeta CDR3 rearrangement. For each sample, productive Simpson clonality was calculated as the square root of Simpson's diversity index across productive rearrangements. The source is immuneACCESS, and TCRdb retained only in-frame sequences with V and J called. Part of the clones is not carried over; for the studies checked, unresolved V genes explain less than half of this, and the remainder is unexplained. Clone size and V and J calls were adopted from that table, with D and trimming inferred from the DNA. This sample has approximately 72,000 clones in its table, and more than 80% of those were observed once. Of the sample, approximately 32% is held by the ten largest clones.

Whole blood was collected in K2EDTA tubes by collaborating institutions according to the institutions' own protocols. For TCRbeta analysis, collaborators shipped samples in one of three forms: frozen whole blood, isolated PBMCs, or DNA extracted from either of those sample types. Sequenced material: peripheral blood. The receptor chain draws on TRBV4-1 and TRBJ2-3, with the D segment identity uncertain. The source is a woman aged 80 or over with active or convalescent COVID-19. The CDR3 region reads CASSQDPLTDTQYF. The DNA reads TGCGCCAGCAGCCAAGATCCGTTAACAGATACGCAGTATTTT.